This T cell receptor (beta chain) was observed in a study of OX40 agonist ivuxolimab in advanced cancers. V dropped 1 base and J dropped 4 bases, with 10 bases sitting between them. There are 14 residues in the CDR3. The V gene's germline CDR1 is SGHAT and CDR2 FQNNGV. Only in-frame clones appear in the TCRdb table, and some are missing; sequencing was by immunoSEQ multiplex PCR. The sample holds tens of thousands of clones; roughly 88% are singletons and the top ten take more than 0.25%. This clonotype was obtained from an adult with an advanced solid tumor such as melanoma, head and neck, liver or kidney cancer. The starting material was CD4+ or CD8+ T cells sorted from blood, obtained in a trial of the OX40 agonist ivuxolimab. This chain joins TRBV11-2 and TRBJ1-1; D ambiguous. The CDR3 sequence is CASSLGMAGTEAFF. DNA for the CDR3: TGTGCCAGCAGCTTAGGAATGGCGGGCACTGAAGCTTTCTTT.